This T cell receptor (beta chain) was captured by sequencing in a study of response to subunit inactivated influenza vaccine. The germline CDR1 and CDR2 sequences are SGHTA and FQGNSA. The CDR3 length is 14 residues. Trimming took 5 bases from V and 9 from J, leaving 17 bases between them. Study results and caveats: Every seasonal influenza vaccination brings in few new T cells, the authors suggested.

Via MiXCR, TCRdb re-called the RT-PCR reads, giving one row per CDR3 protein. The repertoire consists of about 500,000 distinct CDR3 sequences, with approximately 15% occurring once and the leading ten covering less than 4%. Note on this clonotype: As yet, its antigen is unknown.

This clonotype originated in a man aged 45 to 75 who received an inactivated influenza vaccine. The chain recombines TRBV7-2 with TRBJ2-1; D not certain. The sequences come from CD4+ T cells sorted from PBMCs, collected approximately 25 months after vaccination. This CDR3 is CASSTDPSVPEQFF. The CDR3 DNA follows: TGTGCCAGCAGCACCGACCCCTCGGTGCCTGAGCAGTTCTTC.